The 3 T cell receptor beta chains below all came from one sample that was sequenced in a study of T cell clonality in common variable immunodeficiency. Study outcomes and limitations: Common variable immunodeficiency TCR beta sequences reportedly had fewer deletions and N-nucleotide insertions.

Clones were sequenced by immunoSEQ multiplex PCR, and TCRdb holds only the in-frame ones, with some missing. The sample shows around 15,000 clones, none of them appearing just once. These receptors lack a known antigen. Input material: peripheral blood mononuclear cells. These receptors were collected from a human donor with common variable immunodeficiency.

As to this clone: The CDR3 goes on 3 residues after the read ends, and that part is filled in from the germline J gene. The genes are TRBV19 and TRBJ2-5; D is possibly TRBD1 (5 bases). The CDR3 runs to 14 residues. Per germline, CDR1 LNHDA and CDR2 SQIVND (reference sequence). V was pared by 0 bases and J by 5 bases, with 10 bases between. The sequenced part of the CDR3 DNA is TGTGCCAGTAGTATAGATGCTGGGGCGGAGACC. This codes for CASSIDAGAET. The CDR3 in its entirety is CASSIDAGAETQYF. Filled out from reference TRBV19 and TRBJ2-5, the complete variable domain reads DGGITQSPKYLFRKEGQNVTLSCEQNLNHDAMYWYRQDPGQGLRLIYYSQIVNDFQKGDIAEGYSVSREKKESFPLTVTSAQKNPTAFYLCASSIDAGAETQYFGPGTRLLVL.

In the case of this clone: Coverage ceases 3 residues before the CDR3 finishes, and the germline J gene fills in the end. V and J are TRBV6-2 or TRBV6-3 and TRBJ2-4; no reliable D call. The germline gives CDR1 MNHEY, CDR2 SVGEGT. With 2 bases removed from V and 6 bases from J, the gap between germline ends came to 14 bases. The CDR3 loop spans 15 amino acids. The CDR3: CASSYRFGVANIQYF. CDR3 DNA, as far as it was read: TGTGCCAGCAGTTACAGGTTCGGTGTAGCAAACATT.

This clone was seen only a few times. The sequenced fragment ends 3 residues before the CDR3 boundary, so the rest is inferred from the germline J gene. This rearrangement joins TRBV19 to TRBJ1-1; the D gene is possibly TRBD1 (6 bases). The CDR3 is 15 amino acids. The germline V and J ends were trimmed by 5 bases and 0 bases, with 13 bases remaining between them. Germline V gives CDR1 LNHDA, CDR2 SQIVND (reference sequence). CDR3 amino acids: CASSGRQEMNTEAFF. The sequenced CDR3 bases are TGTGCCAGTAGTGGACGACAGGAAATGAACACTGAA.